The 8 T cell receptor beta chains reported below all come from one sample, sequenced in a study of regulatory T cells in long-lasting Graves disease. HTBI primers from iRepertoire and Arm-PCR of CDR3 regions yielded the TCR beta libraries. TCRdb itself ran the multiplex PCR reads through MiXCR, one entry per CDR3 protein. The sample carries 650,000 to 700,000 distinct CDR3 sequences, approximately 29% recorded once. The time point denotes: persistent/refractory GD, antithyroid drugs over 5 years with positive TRAb. PBMC-extracted RNA yielded the TCR library. The source material was peripheral blood mononuclear cells (PBMCs), sampled when the disease was refractory, from a patient treated with antithyroid drugs. The source is a female donor with Graves disease.

This clonotype was recorded a few times. The chain employs TRBV20-1 and TRBJ2-7, with 11 bases lining up with TRBD2. Germline CDR1 and CDR2: DFQATT and SNEGSKA (reference sequence). This CDR3 region has 14 residues. V shed 6 bases, J shed 1 base, and the junction held 5 bases outside the gene matches. The CDR3 DNA follows: TGCAGTGCCGCCTCTAGCGGGAGGTCCTACGAGCAGTACTTC. This encodes CSAASSGRSYEQYF.

The rearrangement links TRBV28 to TRBJ1-4, with TRBD1 as a possible D gene (6 bases). Germline V gene data show CDR1 as MDHEN and CDR2 as SYDVKM. Trimming removed 5 bases at V and 6 bases at J, with 16 bases between. There are 15 residues in the CDR3. In DNA form, the CDR3 reads TGTGCCAGCAGTCTCACTGAGGGGGTCTATGAAAAACTGTTTTTT. Translating gives CASSLTEGVYEKLFF.

This clonotype appeared many times. The J gene is TRBJ2-7, the V gene TRBV3-1, with 12 bases matching TRBD1. The V gene end was trimmed by 1 base and the J gene end by 7 bases; junction bases not matched to a gene: 5. CDR3 length equals 15 residues. Per the germline V gene, CDR1 is LGHDT and CDR2 is YNNKEL (reference sequence). The CDR3 bases are TGTGCCAGCAGCCAAGGGGGACAGGGGGCGCGAGAGCAGTACTTC. Translation gives CASSQGGQGAREQYF.

Many counts were recorded for this clonotype. This rearrangement joins TRBV28 to TRBJ1-2; D may be TRBD1 (6 bases). This CDR3 is 12 amino acids long. V lost 3 bases and J 8 bases, leaving 10 bases between the germline ends. Per germline, CDR1 MDHEN and CDR2 SYDVKM. CDR3 coding DNA: TGTGCCAGCAGTTTGGCAGGGGAAGGCTACACCTTC. Encoded protein: CASSLAGEGYTF.

In its sample, this clonotype was seen once. The gene calls are TRBV20-1 and TRBJ1-2; 9 bases map to TRBD1. Germline lookup yields CDR1 DFQATT and CDR2 SNEGSKA (reference sequence). V lost 5 bases to trimming and J lost 8 bases; unmatched junction nucleotides: 6. This CDR3 region has 12 residues. CDR3 DNA sequence: TGCAGTGCTCTACGGGACAGGGTGGGCTACACCTTC. Protein product: CSALRDRVGYTF.

The CDR3 loop reads CASSSTRDLQKLFF. The DNA of the CDR3 is TGTGCCAGCAGTTCAACCCGGGACTTGCAAAAACTGTTTTTT. The chain carries TRBV7-9 and TRBJ1-4; D might be TRBD1 (5 bases). The CDR3 totals 14 residues. V lost 6 bases, J lost 9 bases, and 17 bases lay in between. The germline V gene encodes CDR1 SEHNR and CDR2 FQNEAQ (reference sequence).

This chain links TRBV7-9 with TRBJ2-5; D is uncertain. CDR1 SEHNR and CDR2 FQNEAQ come from the germline V gene (reference sequence). There are 11 residues in the CDR3. Trimming took off 6 bases at V and 6 bases at J, with 8 bases between the two ends. The CDR3 protein is CASSLSQTQYF. In DNA, the CDR3 is TGTGCCAGCAGTCTTTCCCAGACCCAGTACTTC.

The V gene is TRBV6-4, the J gene TRBJ2-7, with D perhaps matching TRBD2 (6 bases). Germline V gives CDR1 MRHNA, CDR2 SNTAGT. The CDR3 contains 11 residues. Deletions cut 10 bases from V and 7 bases from J, with 14 bases between. CDR3: CATRDAGEQYF. The DNA of the CDR3 is TGTGCCACCCGGGACGCGGGGGAGCAGTACTTC.